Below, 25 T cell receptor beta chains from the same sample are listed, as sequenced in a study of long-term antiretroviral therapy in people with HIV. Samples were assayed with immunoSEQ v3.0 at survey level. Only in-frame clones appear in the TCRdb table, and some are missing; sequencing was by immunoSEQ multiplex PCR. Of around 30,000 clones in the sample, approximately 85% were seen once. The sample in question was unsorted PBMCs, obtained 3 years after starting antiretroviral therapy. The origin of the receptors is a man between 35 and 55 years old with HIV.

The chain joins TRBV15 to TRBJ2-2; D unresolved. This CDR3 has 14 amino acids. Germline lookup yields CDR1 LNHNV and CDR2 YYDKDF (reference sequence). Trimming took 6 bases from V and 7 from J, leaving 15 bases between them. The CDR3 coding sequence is TGTGCCACCAGTAAGCCGGACGTGTTCGGGGAGCTGTTTTTT. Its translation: CATSKPDVFGELFF.

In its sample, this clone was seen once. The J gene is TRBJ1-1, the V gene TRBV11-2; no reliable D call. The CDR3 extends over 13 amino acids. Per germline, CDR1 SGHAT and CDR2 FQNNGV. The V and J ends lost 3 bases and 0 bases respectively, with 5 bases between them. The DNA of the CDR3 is TGTGCCAGCAGCTTGCAGATGAACACTGAAGCTTTCTTT. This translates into CASSLQMNTEAFF.

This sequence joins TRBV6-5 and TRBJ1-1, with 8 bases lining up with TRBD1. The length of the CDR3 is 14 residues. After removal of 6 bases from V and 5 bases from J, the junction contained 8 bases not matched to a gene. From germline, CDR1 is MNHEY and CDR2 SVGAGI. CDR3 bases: TGTGCCAGCAGCCTTGGACAGGGTACGACTGAAGCTTTCTTT. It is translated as CASSLGQGTTEAFF.

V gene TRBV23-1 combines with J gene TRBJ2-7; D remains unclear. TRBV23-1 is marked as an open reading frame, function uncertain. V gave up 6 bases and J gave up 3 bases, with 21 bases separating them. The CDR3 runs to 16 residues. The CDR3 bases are TGCGCCAGCAGAGATCGCCGTCCGCAGGCCGTCTACGAGCAGTACTTC. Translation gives CASRDRRPQAVYEQYF.

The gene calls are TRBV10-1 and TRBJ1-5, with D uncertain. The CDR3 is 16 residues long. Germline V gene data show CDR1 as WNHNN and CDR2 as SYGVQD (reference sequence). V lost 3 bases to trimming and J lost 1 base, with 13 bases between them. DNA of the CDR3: TGCGCCAGCAGTGATACCCACGTGAAGAGCAATCAGCCCCAGCATTTT. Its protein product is CASSDTHVKSNQPQHF.

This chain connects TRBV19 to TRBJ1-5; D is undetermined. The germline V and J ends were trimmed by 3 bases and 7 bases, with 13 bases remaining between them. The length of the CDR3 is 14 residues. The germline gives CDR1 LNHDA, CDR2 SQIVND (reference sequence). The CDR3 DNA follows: TGTGCCAGTAGTATCGGGCAGAGAGGGCAGCCCCAGCATTTT. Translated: CASSIGQRGQPQHF. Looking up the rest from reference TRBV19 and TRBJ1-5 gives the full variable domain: DGGITQSPKYLFRKEGQNVTLSCEQNLNHDAMYWYRQDPGQGLRLIYYSQIVNDFQKGDIAEGYSVSREKKESFPLTVTSAQKNPTAFYLCASSIGQRGQPQHFGDGTRLSIL.

The CDR3 nucleotides read TGTGCCAGCAGTGAAGCTGGGCTGCTTGAAGCTTTCTTT. Translation gives CASSEAGLLEAFF. The chain couples TRBV6-1 to TRBJ1-1; unclear D gene. Germline V lookup: CDR1 MNHNS, CDR2 SASEGT. The CDR3 extends over 13 amino acids. V gave up 0 bases and J gave up 7 bases, with 9 bases separating them.

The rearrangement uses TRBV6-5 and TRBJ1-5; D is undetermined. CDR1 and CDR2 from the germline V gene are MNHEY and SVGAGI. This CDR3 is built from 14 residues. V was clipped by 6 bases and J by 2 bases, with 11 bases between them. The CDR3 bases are TGTGCCAGCAGCGGAAGGGCAGGCAATCAGCCCCAGCATTTT. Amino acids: CASSGRAGNQPQHF.

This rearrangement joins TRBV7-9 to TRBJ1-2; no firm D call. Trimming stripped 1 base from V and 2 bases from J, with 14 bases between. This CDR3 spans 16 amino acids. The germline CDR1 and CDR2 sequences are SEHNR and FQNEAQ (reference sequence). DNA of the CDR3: TGTGCCAGCAGCTTAGTGTGGCAGCAGGTCAACTATGGCTACACCTTC. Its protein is CASSLVWQQVNYGYTF.

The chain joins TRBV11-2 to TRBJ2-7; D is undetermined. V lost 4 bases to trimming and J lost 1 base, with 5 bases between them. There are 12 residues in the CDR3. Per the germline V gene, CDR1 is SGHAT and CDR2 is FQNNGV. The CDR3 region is CASSSQSYEQYF. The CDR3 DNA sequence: TGTGCCAGCAGCTCACAGTCCTACGAGCAGTACTTC. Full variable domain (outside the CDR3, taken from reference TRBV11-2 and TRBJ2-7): EAGVAQSPRYKIIEKRQSVAFWCNPISGHATLYWYQQILGQGPKLLIQFQNNGVVDDSQLPKDRFSAERLKGVDSTLKIQPAKLEDSAVYLCASSSQSYEQYFGPGTRLTVT.

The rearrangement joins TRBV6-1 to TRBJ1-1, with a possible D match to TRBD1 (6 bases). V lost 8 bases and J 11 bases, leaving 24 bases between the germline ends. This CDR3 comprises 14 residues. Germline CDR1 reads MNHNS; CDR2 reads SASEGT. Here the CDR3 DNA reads TGTGCCAGCGCTGCTGGGGGGGCCGGGGTGACCGCTTTCTTT. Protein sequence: CASAAGGAGVTAFF.

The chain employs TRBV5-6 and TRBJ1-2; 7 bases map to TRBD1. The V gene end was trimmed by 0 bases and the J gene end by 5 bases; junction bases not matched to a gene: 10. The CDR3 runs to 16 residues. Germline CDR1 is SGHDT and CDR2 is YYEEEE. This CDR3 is CASSLETGRLGYGYTF. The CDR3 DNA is TGTGCCAGCAGCTTGGAGACAGGGCGATTGGGGTATGGCTACACCTTC.

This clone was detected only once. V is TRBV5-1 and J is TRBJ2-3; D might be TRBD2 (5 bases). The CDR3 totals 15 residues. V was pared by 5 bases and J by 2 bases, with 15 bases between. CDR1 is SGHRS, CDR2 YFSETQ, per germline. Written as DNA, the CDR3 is TGCGCCAGCAGTCGGGTGGGAGATTTCACAGATACGCAGTATTTT. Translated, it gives CASSRVGDFTDTQYF. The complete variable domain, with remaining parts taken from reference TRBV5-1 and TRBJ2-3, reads KAGVTQTPRYLIKTRGQQVTLSCSPISGHRSVSWYQQTPGQGLQFLFEYFSETQRNKGNFPGRFSGRQFSNSRSEMNVSTLELGDSALYLCASSRVGDFTDTQYFGPGTRLTVL.

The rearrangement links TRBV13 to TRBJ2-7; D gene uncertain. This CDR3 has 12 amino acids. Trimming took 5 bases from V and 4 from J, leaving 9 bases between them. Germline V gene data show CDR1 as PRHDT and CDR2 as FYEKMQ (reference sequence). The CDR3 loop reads CASSPNRYEQYF. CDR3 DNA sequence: TGTGCCAGCAGCCCAAACCGATACGAGCAGTACTTC.

CDR3 sequence: CATSSTPGAVYEQYF. The CDR3 bases are TGTGCCACCAGCAGCACCCCCGGGGCAGTGTACGAGCAGTACTTC. The chain has TRBV15 and TRBJ2-7; either TRBD1 or TRBD2 may fit D (5 bases each). The CDR3 is 15 residues long. Germline CDR1 is LNHNV and CDR2 is YYDKDF (reference sequence). V was cut by 3 bases and J by 4 bases, with 16 bases left in between.

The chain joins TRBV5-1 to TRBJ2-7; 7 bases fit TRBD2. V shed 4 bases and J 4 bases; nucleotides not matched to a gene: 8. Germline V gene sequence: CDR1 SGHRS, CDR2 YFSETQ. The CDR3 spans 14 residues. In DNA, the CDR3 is TGCGCCAGCAGCAGGGAGGGGCAGCAGTACGAGCAGTACTTC. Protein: CASSREGQQYEQYF.

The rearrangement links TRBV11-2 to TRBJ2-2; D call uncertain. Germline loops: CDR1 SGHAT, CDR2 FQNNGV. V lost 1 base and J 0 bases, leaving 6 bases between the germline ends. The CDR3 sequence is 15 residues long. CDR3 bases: TGTGCCAGCAGCTTAGGTTACACGAACACCGGGGAGCTGTTTTTT. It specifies CASSLGYTNTGELFF.

CDR3 DNA sequence: TGTGCCAGCAGCCCCCCGGACAGGGGGAACTACAATGAGCAGTTCTTC. This gives the protein CASSPPDRGNYNEQFF. The V call is TRBV5-5, the J call TRBJ2-1, with 10 bases identical to TRBD1. There are 16 residues in the CDR3. Looked up from germline, CDR1 is SGHKS and CDR2 is YYEKEE (reference sequence). Trimming cost V 4 bases and J 3 bases; bases outside gene matches: 7.

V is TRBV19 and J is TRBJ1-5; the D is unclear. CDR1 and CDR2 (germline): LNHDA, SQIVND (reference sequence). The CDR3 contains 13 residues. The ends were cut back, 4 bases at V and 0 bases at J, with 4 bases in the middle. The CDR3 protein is CASSTLSNQPQHF. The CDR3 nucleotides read TGTGCCAGTAGTACCCTTAGCAATCAGCCCCAGCATTTT.

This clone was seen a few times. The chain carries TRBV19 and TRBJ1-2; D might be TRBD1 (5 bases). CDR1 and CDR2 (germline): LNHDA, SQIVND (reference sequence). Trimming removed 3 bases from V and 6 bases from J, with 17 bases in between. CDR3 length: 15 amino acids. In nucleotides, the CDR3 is TGTGCCAGTAGTATCGGCCAGGGAGTAAAGGATGGCTACACCTTC. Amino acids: CASSIGQGVKDGYTF. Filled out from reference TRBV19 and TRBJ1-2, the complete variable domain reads DGGITQSPKYLFRKEGQNVTLSCEQNLNHDAMYWYRQDPGQGLRLIYYSQIVNDFQKGDIAEGYSVSREKKESFPLTVTSAQKNPTAFYLCASSIGQGVKDGYTFGSGTRLTVV.

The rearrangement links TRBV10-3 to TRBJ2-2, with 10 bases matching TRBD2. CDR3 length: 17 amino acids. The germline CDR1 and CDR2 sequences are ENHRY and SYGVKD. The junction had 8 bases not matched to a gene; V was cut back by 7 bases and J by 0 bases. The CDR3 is CAIKASGGFANTGELFF. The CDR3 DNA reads TGTGCCATCAAGGCTAGCGGGGGCTTCGCGAACACCGGGGAGCTGTTTTTT.

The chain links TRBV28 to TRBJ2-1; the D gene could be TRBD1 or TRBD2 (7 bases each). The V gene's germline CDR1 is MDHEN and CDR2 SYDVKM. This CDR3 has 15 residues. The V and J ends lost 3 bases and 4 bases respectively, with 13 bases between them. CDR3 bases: TGTGCCAGCAGTTTGGGCAGGGGGGGTTACAATGAGCAGTTCTTC. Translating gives CASSLGRGGYNEQFF.

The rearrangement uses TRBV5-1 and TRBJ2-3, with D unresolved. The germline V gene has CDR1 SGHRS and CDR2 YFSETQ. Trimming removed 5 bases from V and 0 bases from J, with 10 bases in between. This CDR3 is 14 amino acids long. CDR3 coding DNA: TGCGCCAGCAGTACACAATCTAGCACAGATACGCAGTATTTT. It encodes CASSTQSSTDTQYF.

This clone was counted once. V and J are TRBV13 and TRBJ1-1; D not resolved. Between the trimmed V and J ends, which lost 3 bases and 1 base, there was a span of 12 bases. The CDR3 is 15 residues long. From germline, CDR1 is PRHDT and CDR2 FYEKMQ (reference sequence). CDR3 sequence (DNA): TGTGCCAGCAGCTTCAACCACCGGAGGAACACTGAAGCTTTCTTT. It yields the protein CASSFNHRRNTEAFF.

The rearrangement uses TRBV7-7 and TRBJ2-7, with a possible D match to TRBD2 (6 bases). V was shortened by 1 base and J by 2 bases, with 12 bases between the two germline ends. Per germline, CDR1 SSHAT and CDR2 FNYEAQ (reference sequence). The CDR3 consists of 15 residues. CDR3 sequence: CASSLGSGPAYEQYF. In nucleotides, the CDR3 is TGTGCCAGCAGCTTAGGGAGCGGGCCCGCCTACGAGCAGTACTTC. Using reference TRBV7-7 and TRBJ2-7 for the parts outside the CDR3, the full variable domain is GAGVSQSPRYKVTKRGQDVTLRCDPISSHATLYWYQQALGQGPEFLTYFNYEAQPDKSGLPSDRFSAERPEGSISTLTIQRTEQRDSAMYRCASSLGSGPAYEQYFGPGTRLTVT.